This T cell receptor beta chain was observed in a study of T cells in Graves' hyperthyroidism and ophthalmopathy (dated by TCRdb to about 2019). For the study in its entirety: Peripheral blood samples were taken at the time of initial diagnosis, prior to any treatment. A discovery cohort of about a hundred patients, approximately 45 with Graves' ophthalmopathy and 55 to 60 with stable Graves' hyperthyroidism, was used to find distinguishing TCR V-J signatures. Prospective prediction of ophthalmopathy was tested in an independent validation cohort consisting of roughly 20 hyperthyroidism patients and over 15 patients who later progressed to ophthalmopathy. For training and testing, the roughly 93 patients in the discovery cohort were randomly divided in a 7:3 ratio. In about 6 Graves' hyperthyroidism patients, the study also compared T-cell repertoires from thyroid tissue with T-cell repertoires from blood. Following sampling, methimazole starting at 30 mg daily was given to hyperthyroidism patients, and high-dose intravenous methylprednisolone was given to ophthalmopathy patients. The paper describes TCR Vbeta CDR3 sequencing of 130 to 150 peripheral blood samples, made up of 43 ophthalmopathy patients, 70 to 75 hyperthyroidism patients and 17 progressor patients. The paper as a whole reports these results and caveats: Most expanded thyroid clonotypes (frequency above 0.001) were also found in blood, which suggests that blood repertoires may mirror thyroid immune responses. No statistical method was used to set the sample size in advance, and investigators knew the group allocation. In cross-validation, a model built on a 13 V-J signature told ophthalmopathy apart from stable hyperthyroidism with under 90% sensitivity and around 84% specificity, and in testing the same model reached 80%/75%. In validation, the model predicted progression to ophthalmopathy a median of approximately 6.3 months before onset, with approximately 70% sensitivity and about 75% specificity.

This clonotype was seen many times. The clone's antigen remains unknown. Per-base qualities were not stored, and no clone one base away is much larger. Relative to germline, V is 0 bases shorter and J is 5 bases shorter, with 8 bases between their ends. Taken from cysteine to phenylalanine, the CDR3 has 13 residues. Just CDR3 DNA is preserved here, 39 bases in frame from base 1. According to the germline V gene (reference sequence), CDR1 reads SGHNT and CDR2 reads YYREEE. The TCR beta CDR3 regions were amplified from RNA transcripts. For the first round of RT-PCR on the TCR CDR3, the HTBI primer set was used together with the Qiagen OneStep RT-PCR kit. A second multiplex PCR round built the libraries, followed by size selection and purification. The libraries were sequenced on an Illumina HiSeq2000 using paired-end 100 bp reads. In the paper's pipeline: Raw data were processed with SOAPnuke, discarding reads with adapters, uncalled bases, mean Phred below 15, or no exact constant-primer or identifier match. COPE v1.2.5 was used to merge the high-quality paired reads, and each unique nucleotide sequence was defined as a clonotype. MiTCR v1.1 was used to align the clonotypes against IMGT TRBV, TRBD and TRBJ reference segments. The analysis was restricted to V-J combinations with a frequency above 0.0001, which together covered 99.2% of the repertoires. The TCS score was defined as F50 (clonal expansion) divided by E x V (chaos), with BLOSUM62-based TCRdist calculated between CDR3 peptides within each V-J. Welch's t-statistics and random forest reduced approximately 520 V-J features to 13, which were used in a naive Bayes classifier (R e1071). TCRdb's own reprocessing of the public reads used fastp at Q25 and MiXCR and kept productive beta chains. All rows with the same CDR3 protein become a single entry with the most common DNA and genes. The V and J calls here are based on TCRdb, not the publication. Present in this sample are around 430,000 distinct CDR3 sequences, 14% to 15% of which were seen just once. Of the sample, about 33% is held by the ten largest clones.

A patient counted as having stable Graves' hyperthyroidism if no progression to ophthalmopathy occurred over 18 months of follow-up. The hyperthyroidism patients were between 18 and 65 years old and newly diagnosed, with a disease duration of less than 2 months. Exclusion was applied to patients with uncontrolled infections, other autoimmune diseases, pregnancy or lactation. Diagnoses were based on clinical symptoms, serum thyroxine and TRAb, thyroid ultrasound and orbital computed tomography. PBMCs were separated from 10 ml of fresh peripheral blood using Ficoll-Paque density gradient centrifugation. Total RNA was extracted with Trizol reagent, and quality was checked on an Agilent 2100 Bioanalyzer.

The TCR sequence derives from a woman aged 30 to 39 with Graves' hyperthyroidism. This sequence uses TRBV5-4 and TRBJ2-5, with no D gene named confidently. Input material: blood. The DNA sequence reads TGTGCCAGCAGCTTGGGTGAGGAGGAGACCCAGTACTTC. It translates to CASSLGEEETQYF.